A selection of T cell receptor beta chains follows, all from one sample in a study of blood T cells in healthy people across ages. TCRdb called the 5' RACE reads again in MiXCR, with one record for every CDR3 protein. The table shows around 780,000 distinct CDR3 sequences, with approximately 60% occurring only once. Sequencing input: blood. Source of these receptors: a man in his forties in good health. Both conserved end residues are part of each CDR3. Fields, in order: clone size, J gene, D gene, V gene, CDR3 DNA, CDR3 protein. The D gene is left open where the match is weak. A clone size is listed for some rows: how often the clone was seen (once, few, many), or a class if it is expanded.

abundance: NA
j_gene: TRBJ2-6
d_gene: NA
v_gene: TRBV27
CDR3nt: TGTGCCAGCAGTTCTCATCGCGGGACACCTGGGGGGGCCAACGTCCTGACTTTC
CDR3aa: CASSSHRGTPGGANVLTF

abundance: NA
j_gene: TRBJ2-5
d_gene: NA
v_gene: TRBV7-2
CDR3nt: TGTGCCAGCAGCTTAGCATTAGTGCTGGAATACAATGAGCAGTACTTC
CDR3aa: CASSLALVLEYNEQYF

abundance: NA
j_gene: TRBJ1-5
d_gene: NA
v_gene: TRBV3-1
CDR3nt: TGTGCCAGCAGCCTGGGCCTTTCGCCCCAGCATTTT
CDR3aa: CASSLGLSPQHF

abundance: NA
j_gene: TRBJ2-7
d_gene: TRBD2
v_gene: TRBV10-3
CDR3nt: TGTGCCATCATCGACGGACTAGCGGGTGGGACCTACGAGCAGTACTTC
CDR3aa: CAIIDGLAGGTYEQYF

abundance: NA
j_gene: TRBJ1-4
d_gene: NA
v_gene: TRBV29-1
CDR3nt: TGCAGCGTTGAAGGGTATGAAAAACTGTTTTTT
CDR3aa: CSVEGYEKLFF

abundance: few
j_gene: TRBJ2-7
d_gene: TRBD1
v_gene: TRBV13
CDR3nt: TGTGCCAGCAGCTCCGGACAGGGATTCTCCGAGCAGTACTTC
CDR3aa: CASSSGQGFSEQYF

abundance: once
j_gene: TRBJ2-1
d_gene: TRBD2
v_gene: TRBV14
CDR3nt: TGTGCCAGCAGCCAACTGACTAGCATTCCCCAGTTCTTC
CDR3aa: CASSQLTSIPQFF

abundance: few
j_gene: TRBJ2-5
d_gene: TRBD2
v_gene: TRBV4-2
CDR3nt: TGTGCCAGCAGCCAAGACGCGGTGACTAGCGGGAGAGGTGGTCAAGAGACCCAGTACTTC
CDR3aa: CASSQDAVTSGRGGQETQYF

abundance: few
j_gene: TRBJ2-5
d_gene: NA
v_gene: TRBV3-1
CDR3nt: TGTGCTAGCAGCCACGAGGCTGATGAGACCCAGTACTTC
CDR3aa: CASSHEADETQYF

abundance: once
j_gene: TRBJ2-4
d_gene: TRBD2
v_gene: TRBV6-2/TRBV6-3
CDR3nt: TGTGCCAGCAGCCACGGACTAGCGGGAGTAGGCGGGTCCAAAAACATTCAGTACTTC
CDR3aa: CASSHGLAGVGGSKNIQYF

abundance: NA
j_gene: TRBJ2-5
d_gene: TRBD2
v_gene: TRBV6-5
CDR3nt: TGTGCCAGCAGTCCCGGACTAGCGGGGGCGGAAGGGACCCAGTACTTC
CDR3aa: CASSPGLAGAEGTQYF

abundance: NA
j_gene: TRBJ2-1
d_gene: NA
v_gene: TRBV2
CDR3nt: TGTGCCAGCAGTGAAGACGTGGGCAATGAGCAGTTCTTC
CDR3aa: CASSEDVGNEQFF

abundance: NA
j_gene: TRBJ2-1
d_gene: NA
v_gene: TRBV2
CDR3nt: TGTGCCACCGTAGCCGGGGCCTCCAATGAGCAGTTCTTC
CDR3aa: CATVAGASNEQFF

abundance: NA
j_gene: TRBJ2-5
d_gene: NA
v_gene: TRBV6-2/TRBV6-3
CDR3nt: TGTGCCAGCAGGGGTGTTTTAGGGAACAATGAGCAGTACTTC
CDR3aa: CASRGVLGNNEQYF

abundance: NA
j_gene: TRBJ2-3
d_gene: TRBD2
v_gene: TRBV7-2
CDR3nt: TGTGCCAGCAGCTCCAAAACTGCCGGACTAGCGGGAACAGATACGCAGTATTTT
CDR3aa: CASSSKTAGLAGTDTQYF

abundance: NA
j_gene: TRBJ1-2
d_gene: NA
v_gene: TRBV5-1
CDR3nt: TGCGCCAACAGCTTCACCCCTCCACGGGGGCGGAGTGACTATGGCTACACCTTC
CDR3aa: CANSFTPPRGRSDYGYTF

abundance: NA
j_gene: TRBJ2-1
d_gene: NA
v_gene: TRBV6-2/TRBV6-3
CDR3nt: TGTGCCAGCGGTTTAGCCAATGAGCAGTTCTTC
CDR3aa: CASGLANEQFF

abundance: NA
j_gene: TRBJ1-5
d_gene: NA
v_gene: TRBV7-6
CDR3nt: TGTGCCAGCAGCTTATGGATCGGGAATGAGGATCAGCCCCAGCATTTT
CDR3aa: CASSLWIGNEDQPQHF

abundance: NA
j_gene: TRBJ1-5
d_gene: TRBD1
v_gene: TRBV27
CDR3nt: TGTGCCAGCAGTTTAGCAGGGGGCAAGGAGCCCCAGCATTTT
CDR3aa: CASSLAGGKEPQHF

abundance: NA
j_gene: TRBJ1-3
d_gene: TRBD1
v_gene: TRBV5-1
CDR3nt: TGCGCCAGCAGCCTACAGGGGATTGGAAACACCATATATTTT
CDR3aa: CASSLQGIGNTIYF

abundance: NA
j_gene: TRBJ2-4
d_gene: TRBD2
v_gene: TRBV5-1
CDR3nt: TGCGCCAGCAGCTTCTTCTCTAGCGGTAAAAACATTCAGTACTTC
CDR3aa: CASSFFSSGKNIQYF

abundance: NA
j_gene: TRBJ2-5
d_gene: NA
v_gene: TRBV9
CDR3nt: TGTGCCAGCAGTACTACTGCGCTAGGTGAGACCCAGTACTTC
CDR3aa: CASSTTALGETQYF

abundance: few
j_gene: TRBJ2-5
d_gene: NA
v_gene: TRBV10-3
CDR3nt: TGTGCCATAAGGGACGGGGTTCAAGAGACCCAGTACTTC
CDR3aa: CAIRDGVQETQYF

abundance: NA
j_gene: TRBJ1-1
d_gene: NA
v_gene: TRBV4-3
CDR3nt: TGCGCCAGCAGCCAAGATCTGGAGAGGGCGAACACTGAAGCTTTCTTT
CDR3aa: CASSQDLERANTEAFF

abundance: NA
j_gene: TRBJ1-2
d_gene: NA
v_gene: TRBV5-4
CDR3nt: TGTGCCAGCAGCTTGCCAGCAGGAGTCTATGGCTACACCTTC
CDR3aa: CASSLPAGVYGYTF

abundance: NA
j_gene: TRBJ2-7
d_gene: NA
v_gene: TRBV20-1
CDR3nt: TGCAGTGCTGCTTATGGAACCCAGTACTTC
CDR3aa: CSAAYGTQYF

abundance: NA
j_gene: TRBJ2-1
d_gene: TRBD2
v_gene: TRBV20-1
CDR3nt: TGCAGTGCTAGAGATATGGCGGGAGTTGACAATGAGCAGTTCTTC
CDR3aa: CSARDMAGVDNEQFF

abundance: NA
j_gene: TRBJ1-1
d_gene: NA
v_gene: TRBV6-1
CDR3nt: TGTGCCAGCAGCTCAGTGGAAGCTTTCTTT
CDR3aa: CASSSVEAFF

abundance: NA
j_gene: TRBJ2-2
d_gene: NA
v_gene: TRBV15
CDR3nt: TGTGCCGTAAGAGAGGGAGCCGGGGAGCTGTTTTTT
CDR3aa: CAVREGAGELFF

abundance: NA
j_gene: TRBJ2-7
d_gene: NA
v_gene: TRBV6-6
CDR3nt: TGTGCCAGCAGTTATGAGTCTTCCTACGAGCAGTACTTC
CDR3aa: CASSYESSYEQYF

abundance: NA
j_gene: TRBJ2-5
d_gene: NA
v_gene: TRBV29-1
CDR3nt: TGCAGCGTTGAAACCGGGACCCCAGGGGAGACCCAGTACTTC
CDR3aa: CSVETGTPGETQYF

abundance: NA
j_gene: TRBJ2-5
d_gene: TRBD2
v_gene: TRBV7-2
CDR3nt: TGTGCCAGCAGCTTAAAATCTAGCGGGGCGGATGAGACCCAGTACTTC
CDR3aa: CASSLKSSGADETQYF

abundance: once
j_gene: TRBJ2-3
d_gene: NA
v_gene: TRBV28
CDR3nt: TGTGCCAGCAGTCCGCCGTTGGTTAGAGTACTGACAGATACGCAGTATTTT
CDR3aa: CASSPPLVRVLTDTQYF

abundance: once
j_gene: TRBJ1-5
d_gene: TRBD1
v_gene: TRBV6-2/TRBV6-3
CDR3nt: TGTGCCAGCAGTTTCAGACAGGGGGCCGGTCAGCCCCAGCATTTT
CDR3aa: CASSFRQGAGQPQHF

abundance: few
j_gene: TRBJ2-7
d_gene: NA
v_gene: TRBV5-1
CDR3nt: TGCGCCAGCGCTACGTTATACGAGCAGTACTTC
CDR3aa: CASATLYEQYF

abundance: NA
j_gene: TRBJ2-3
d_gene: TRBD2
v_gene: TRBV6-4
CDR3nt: TGTGCCAGTAGTGATCTAGCGGAGGGAGGCACAGATACGCAGTATTTT
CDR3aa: CASSDLAEGGTDTQYF

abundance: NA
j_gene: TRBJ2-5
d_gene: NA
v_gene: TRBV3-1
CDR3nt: TGTGCCAGCAGCAAAACTAGGGCCGGTTTAGAGACCCAGTACTTC
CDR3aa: CASSKTRAGLETQYF

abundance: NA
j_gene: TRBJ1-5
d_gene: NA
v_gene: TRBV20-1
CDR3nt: TGCAGTGCTAGACCGGGGGCAGCTGCTAGCAATCAGCCCCAGCATTTT
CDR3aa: CSARPGAAASNQPQHF

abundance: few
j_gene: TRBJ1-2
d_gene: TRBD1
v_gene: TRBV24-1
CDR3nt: TGTGCCACCAGTCGGGACAGGGCTGACTACACCTTC
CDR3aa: CATSRDRADYTF

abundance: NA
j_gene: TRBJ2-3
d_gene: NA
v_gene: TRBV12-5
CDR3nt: TGTGCTAGTGGCCCCGGCCGGGATATGCAGTATTTT
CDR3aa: CASGPGRDMQYF

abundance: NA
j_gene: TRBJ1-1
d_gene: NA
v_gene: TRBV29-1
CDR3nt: TGCAGCTTTTCCGACCTAAAAGGGGACACTGAAGCTTTCTTT
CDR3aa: CSFSDLKGDTEAFF

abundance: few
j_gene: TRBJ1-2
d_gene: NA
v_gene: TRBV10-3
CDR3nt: TGTGCCATCATTCCAGAACTTACAGGGAGCTATGGCTACACCTTC
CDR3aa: CAIIPELTGSYGYTF

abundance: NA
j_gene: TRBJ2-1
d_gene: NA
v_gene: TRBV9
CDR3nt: TGTGCCAGCAGTGTAGATGTACCCGGGAACAATGAGCAGTTCTTC
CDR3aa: CASSVDVPGNNEQFF

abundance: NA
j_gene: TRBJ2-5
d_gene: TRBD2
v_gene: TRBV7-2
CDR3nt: TGTGCCAGCAGCCCCGCGGGAGCACAAGAGACCCAGTACTTC
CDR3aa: CASSPAGAQETQYF

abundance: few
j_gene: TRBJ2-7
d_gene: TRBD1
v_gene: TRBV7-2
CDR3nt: TGTGCCAGCAGTGCTCCAAAAGGGGGCATCTACGAGCAGTACTTC
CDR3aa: CASSAPKGGIYEQYF

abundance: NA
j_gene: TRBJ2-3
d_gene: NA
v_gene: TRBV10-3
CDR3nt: TGTGCCATCAGTGAGTCCTTAACTTCCACAGATACGCAGTATTTT
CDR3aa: CAISESLTSTDTQYF